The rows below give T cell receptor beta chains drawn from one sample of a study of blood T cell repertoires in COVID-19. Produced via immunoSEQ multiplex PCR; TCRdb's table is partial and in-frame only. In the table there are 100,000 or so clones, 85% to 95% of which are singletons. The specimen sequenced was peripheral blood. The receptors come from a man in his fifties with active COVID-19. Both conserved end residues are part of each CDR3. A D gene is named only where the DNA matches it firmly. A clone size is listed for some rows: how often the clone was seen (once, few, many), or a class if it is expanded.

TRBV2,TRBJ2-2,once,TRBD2,CASRPGLAGGTGELFF,TGTGCCAGCAGGCCAGGACTAGCGGGGGGTACCGGGGAGCTGTTTTTT
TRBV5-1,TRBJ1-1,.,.,CASSSQGNTEAFF,TGCGCCAGCAGCTCACAGGGTAACACTGAAGCTTTCTTT
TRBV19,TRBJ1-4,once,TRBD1,CATRQGATNEKLFF,TGTGCCACCAGACAGGGCGCAACTAATGAAAAACTGTTTTTT
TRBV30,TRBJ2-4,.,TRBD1,CAWSVHDRVIPKNIQYF,TGTGCCTGGAGTGTACATGACAGGGTGATACCCAAAAACATTCAGTACTTC
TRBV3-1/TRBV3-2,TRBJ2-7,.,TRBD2,CASSPGARGGSSYEQYF,TGTGCCAGCAGCCCCGGTGCGAGGGGAGGGAGCTCCTACGAGCAGTACTTC
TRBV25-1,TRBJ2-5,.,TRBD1,CASSRRQGLETQYF,TGTGCCAGCAGTCGACGACAGGGGTTAGAGACCCAGTACTTC
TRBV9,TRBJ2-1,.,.,CASSVYGSPYNEQFF,TGTGCCAGCAGCGTTTACGGGAGTCCCTACAATGAGCAGTTCTTC
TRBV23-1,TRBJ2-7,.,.,CASSQTVNLSYEQYF,TGCGCCAGCAGCCAGACAGTAAACCTCTCCTACGAGCAGTACTTC
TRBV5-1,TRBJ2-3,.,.,CASSLATSSRDTDTQYF,TGCGCCAGCAGCTTGGCCACGTCTTCCAGGGACACAGATACGCAGTATTTT
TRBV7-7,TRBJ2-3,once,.,CASSSSATSTDTQYF,TGTGCCAGCAGCTCATCAGCGACTAGCACAGATACGCAGTATTTT
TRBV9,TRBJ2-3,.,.,CASSTPLGPLSDTQYF,TGTGCCAGCAGTACCCCACTCGGTCCCCTTAGTGATACGCAGTATTTT
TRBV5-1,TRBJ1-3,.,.,CASSWEGAGRGGNTIYF,TGCGCCAGCAGCTGGGAGGGAGCCGGGCGCGGAGGAAACACCATATATTTT
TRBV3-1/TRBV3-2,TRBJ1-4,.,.,CASSQDNSGIREKLFF,TGTGCCAGCAGCCAAGATAATTCGGGGATTCGTGAAAAACTGTTTTTT
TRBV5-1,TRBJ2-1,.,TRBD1,CASSETGDSYNEQFF,TGCGCCAGCAGCGAGACAGGGGATTCCTACAATGAGCAGTTCTTC
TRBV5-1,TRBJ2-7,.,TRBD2,CASSLGLAGGLSYEQYF,TGCGCCAGCAGCCTCGGACTAGCGGGAGGGCTTAGCTACGAGCAGTACTTC
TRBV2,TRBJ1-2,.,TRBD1,CASRALGQGMRGYTF,TGTGCCAGCAGAGCCTTGGGACAGGGGATGCGGGGCTACACCTTC
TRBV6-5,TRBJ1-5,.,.,CASRKEYNQPQHF,TGTGCCAGCAGGAAGGAGTACAATCAGCCCCAGCATTTT